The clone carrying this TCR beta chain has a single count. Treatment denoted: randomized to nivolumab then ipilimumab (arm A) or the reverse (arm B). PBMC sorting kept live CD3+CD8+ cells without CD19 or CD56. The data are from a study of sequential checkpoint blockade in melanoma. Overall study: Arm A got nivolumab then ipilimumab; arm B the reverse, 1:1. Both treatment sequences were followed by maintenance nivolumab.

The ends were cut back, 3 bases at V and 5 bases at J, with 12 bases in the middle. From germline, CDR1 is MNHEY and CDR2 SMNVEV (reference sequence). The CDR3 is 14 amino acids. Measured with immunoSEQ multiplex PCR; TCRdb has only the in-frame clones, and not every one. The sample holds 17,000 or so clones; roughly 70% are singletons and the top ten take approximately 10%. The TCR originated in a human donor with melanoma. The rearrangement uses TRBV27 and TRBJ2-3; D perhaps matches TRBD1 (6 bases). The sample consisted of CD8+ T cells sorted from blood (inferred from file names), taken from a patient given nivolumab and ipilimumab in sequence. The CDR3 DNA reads TGTGCCAGCAGTTTTATGGGGGCCGGAGATACGCAGTATTTT. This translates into CASSFMGAGDTQYF.